The following is a TCR beta chain sequence with its context. The CDR3 loop spans 16 amino acids. V shed 5 bases, J shed 7 bases, and the junction held 7 bases outside the gene matches. Germline V gene data show CDR1 as SGHTA and CDR2 as FQGNSA. This sample is drawn from a study of T cell changes during pregnancy in multiple sclerosis. Profiled with immunoSEQ multiplex PCR; TCRdb holds only in-frame clones, not every one. The table includes about 43,000 clones, roughly nine tenths detected once. This receptor was taken from a female donor in good health, enrolled as a control in a pregnancy study. The sequencing here drew on peripheral blood, taken in the second trimester of pregnancy. The J gene is TRBJ2-2, the V gene TRBV7-2; TRBD2 aligns across 13 bases. Here the CDR3 DNA reads TGTGCCAGCAGCATTACTAGCGGGAGGGGGCACGGGGAGCTGTTTTTT. As protein: CASSITSGRGHGELFF.